This T cell receptor (beta chain) was observed in a study of T cell responses to AZD1222 COVID-19 vaccine (dated by TCRdb to about 2021). In terms of the full investigation: AZD1222 recipients with second doses at about 4 weeks or about 12 weeks were pooled, because spike-specific TCR depth and breadth did not differ between schedules. TCR sequencing was performed for about 240 trial participants, of whom 200 to 210 were given two doses of AZD1222 and some 26 were given two doses of MenACWY control vaccine. Trial participants were enrolled by age into subgroups of 18-55, 56-69 and 70-plus years, and around 150, 29 and 61 TCR-sequenced participants, respectively, were included in these subgroups.

With respect to this clone: Its specific antigen is unknown. The record has no base qualities; no much larger clone is one base away.

According to the study, the label for this sample's time point signals: baseline before first vaccination. Vaccinee samples came from UK trials COV001 and COV002, including a single-blind randomized controlled phase 2/3 trial of AZD1222 (ChAdOx1 nCoV-19) in healthy adults. Trial participant PBMC samples were collected at day 0 and day 28 after the second dose for TCRbeta chain sequencing. Unmatched junction bases come to 8, with V trimmed by 4 bases and J by 10 bases. Reading the germline V gene (reference sequence) gives CDR1 LGHDT and CDR2 YNNKEL. From its cysteine to its phenylalanine, the CDR3 spans 14 amino acids. Kept here is only the CDR3 DNA, which spans 42 bases and is read in frame from base 1. Summary of the overall study and its limitations: Most participants were white British and females outnumbered males, and the authors suggested that clonal diversity may have been underestimated. The vaccine-associated CD4 TCRs covered the entire spike protein, and the dominant responses fell in regions 160-218 and 743-854. After two AZD1222 doses, both the breadth and the depth of spike-specific TCRs were significantly higher than at day 0 and than in MenACWY recipients. The 56-69-year group was small, and its depth increase did not reach significance, likely because of low power. Because no day 14 peak-response samples were available, the repertoires could be characterized only after the peak T cell response. Conclusions about previously exposed vaccinees are limited because only six or seven AZD1222 recipients were SARS-CoV-2 seropositive at baseline. Epitopes outside the regions mutated in the B.1.351 and B.1.1.7 variants were reportedly recognized by nearly half of the unique spike-specific TCRs.

The CDR3 regions of human TCRbeta chains were analyzed by immunosequencing. The source study handled its data this way. TCRs in the repertoires were compared against a reference library of SARS-CoV-2-specific TCRs that had been generated with the MIRA antigen-specificity platform. Breadth meant the fraction of unique TCRs that were SARS-CoV-2-associated, whereas depth meant the fraction of total T cells that were SARS-CoV-2-associated. Each spike-specific TCR was assigned to its reactive spike region and to a CD4 or CD8 class using the MIRA data. Log10-transformed breadth and depth values were compared by one-way ANOVA with Sidak's multiple comparisons tests. Held by TCRdb, this immuneACCESS table contains in-frame sequences only and omits some clones. Under half of the omission traces to an unresolved V gene where checked; the cause of the rest is unknown. V and J calls and clone size are as listed in that table; D and trimming were resolved from the DNA. Across this sample there are approximately 110,000 clones, with roughly 86% seen only once. The ten largest clonotypes hold 4% to 4.5% of the sample.

This receptor was identified in an adult in good health. The receptor chain draws on TRBV3-1 (or the pseudogene TRBV3-2) and TRBJ2-1, with TRBD2 matching 9 junction bases. The source material was peripheral blood, sampled on day 0 of AZD1222 vaccination. The bases read TGTGCCAGCAGCCCAAAGGTTAGCGGGGGAGAGCAGTTCTTC. It is translated as CASSPKVSGGEQFF.